Below are 15 T cell receptor beta chains sequenced from a single sample in a study of identical twins' blood T cells. TCRdb recomputed calls from the 5' RACE reads with MiXCR, one row per CDR3 protein. The data contain a few hundred thousand distinct CDR3 sequences, about 28% of them singletons. The specimen sequenced was PBMCs. Source of these receptors: a woman aged 18-50 years in good health.

The chain uses TRBV11-1 and TRBJ2-1; the D is unclear. The CDR3 runs to 13 residues. Germline CDR1 reads SGHAT; CDR2 reads FQDESV (reference sequence). The V end was cut by 3 bases, the J end by 4 bases, with 7 bases between. CDR3 sequence: CASSFNAYNEQFF. CDR3 nucleotide sequence: TGTGCCAGCAGCTTCAACGCGTACAATGAGCAGTTCTTC.

This clonotype occurred once. The chain combines TRBV5-1 with TRBJ1-5; a weak D match, TRBD1 (6 bases). The V end was cut by 4 bases, the J end by 7 bases, with 15 bases between. CDR1 is SGHRS and CDR2 is YFSETQ in the germline V gene. This CDR3 has 14 residues. CDR3 protein: CASSPTGNGQPQHF. DNA of the CDR3: TGCGCCAGCAGCCCTACAGGGAACGGACAGCCCCAGCATTTT.

J is TRBJ1-5 and V is TRBV6-2 or TRBV6-3; perhaps TRBD1 as D (5 bases). Germline V CDR1 and CDR2: MNHEY, SVGEGT. The CDR3 has 14 amino acids. V dropped 6 bases and J dropped 7 bases, with 16 bases sitting between them. CDR3 sequence: CASSRGGIKQPQHF. The CDR3 DNA sequence: TGTGCCAGCAGCCGGGGGGGGATAAAACAGCCCCAGCATTTT.

CDR3 sequence: CAPSPPRVTSSGNTIYF. CDR3 sequence (DNA): TGTGCTCCATCCCCCCCCCGTGTGACTTCGAGTGGAAACACCATATATTTT. The chain links TRBV10-3 to TRBJ1-3; D is undetermined. Germline V gene lookup returns CDR1 ENHRY and CDR2 SYGVKD. CDR3 length: 17 residues.

This clonotype was found a few times. V and J are TRBV10-3 and TRBJ2-1, with TRBD2 matching 11 bases. In germline, CDR1 is ENHRY, CDR2 SYGVKD. This CDR3 spans 16 amino acids. V was pared by 6 bases and J by 6 bases, with 10 bases of the junction left unmatched. This chain's CDR3 is CAISPLLAGVPNEQFF. The DNA of the CDR3 is TGTGCCATCAGCCCCCTACTAGCGGGAGTTCCCAATGAGCAGTTCTTC.

This clonotype turned up a few times. The chain couples TRBV2 to TRBJ1-1, with a weak D call TRBD1 (6 bases). This CDR3 has 13 residues. Germline CDR1 reads SNHLY; CDR2 reads FYNNEI. V was shortened by 3 bases and J by 6 bases, with 11 bases between the two germline ends. The CDR3 nucleotides read TGTGCCAGCAGTGATTCGGGGGCCCCTGAAGCTTTCTTT. Its protein product is CASSDSGAPEAFF. Using reference TRBV2 and TRBJ1-1 for the parts outside the CDR3, the full variable domain is EPEVTQTPSHQVTQMGQEVILRCVPISNHLYFYWYRQILGQKVEFLVSFYNNEISEKSEIFDDQFSVERPDGSNFTLKIRSTKLEDSAMYFCASSDSGAPEAFFGQGTRLTVV.

This clonotype was picked up a small number of times. The chain combines TRBV7-9 with TRBJ1-4; D uncertain. Germline CDR1 is SEHNR and CDR2 is FQNEAQ (reference sequence). This CDR3 has 13 amino acids. Trimming pared 5 bases from V and 8 bases from J, leaving 12 bases between. CDR3 sequence: CASSRSNSEKLFF. The CDR3 DNA reads TGTGCCAGCAGCCGATCTAACAGCGAAAAACTGTTTTTT. Full variable domain (missing parts from reference TRBV7-9 and TRBJ1-4): DTGVSQNPRHKITKRGQNVTFRCDPISEHNRLYWYRQTLGQGPEFLTYFQNEAQLEKSRLLSDRFSAERPKGSFSTLEIQRTEQGDSAMYLCASSRSNSEKLFFGSGTQLSVL.

A word on this clonotype: The germline gene is not matched at one end of the junction; a read error may be the cause. The chain links TRBV10-2 to TRBJ1-3; possible D gene TRBD1, 6 bases. CDR1 and CDR2 from the germline V gene are WSHSY and SAAADI. The length of the CDR3 is 15 residues. The CDR3, as DNA: TGCGCCGGCAGTCAAACTCGGACAGCTGGAAACACCATATATTTT. Translation: CAGSQTRTAGNTIYF.

J is TRBJ1-4 and V is TRBV7-9; D is ambiguous. Trimming took 6 bases from V and 3 from J, leaving 11 bases between them. The CDR3 is made up of 14 amino acids. Germline CDR1 reads SEHNR; CDR2 reads FQNEAQ (reference sequence). The DNA for the CDR3 is TGTGCCAGCAGATCCGCTAGGGCTAATGAAAAACTGTTTTTT. Its translation: CASRSARANEKLFF.

This clonotype was recorded a few times. The chain combines TRBV4-3 with TRBJ1-6, with D possibly being TRBD1 (5 bases). This CDR3 region has 15 residues. Trimming took 0 bases from V and 10 from J, leaving 13 bases between them. Germline lookup yields CDR1 LGHNA and CDR2 YSLEER. The CDR3: CASSQDRGFQSPLHF. CDR3 nucleotide sequence: TGCGCCAGCAGCCAAGATCGGGGGTTTCAATCACCCCTCCACTTT.

This clonotype was detected ten times or more. The rearrangement joins TRBV7-2 to TRBJ1-1; D gene unclear. The length of the CDR3 is 13 residues. Germline CDR1 reads SGHTA; CDR2 reads FQGNSA. Between the trimmed V and J ends, which lost 2 bases and 1 base, there was a span of 5 bases. The CDR3 sequence is CASSLLQNTEAFF. In nucleotides, the CDR3 is TGTGCCAGCAGCTTATTGCAGAACACTGAAGCTTTCTTT. Full variable domain (remainder filled in from reference TRBV7-2 and TRBJ1-1): GAGVSQSPSNKVTEKGKDVELRCDPISGHTALYWYRQSLGQGLEFLIYFQGNSAPDKSGLPSDRFSAERTGGSVSTLTIQRTQQEDSAVYLCASSLLQNTEAFFGQGTRLTVV.

V gene TRBV7-2 combines with J gene TRBJ1-5; D is perhaps TRBD1 (6 bases). The germline gives CDR1 SGHTA, CDR2 FQGNSA. Trimming cost V 5 bases and J 0 bases, with 14 bases left between them. The length of the CDR3 is 16 residues. This chain's CDR3 is CASSPRQADSNQPQHF. In DNA form, the CDR3 reads TGTGCCAGCAGCCCTCGACAGGCGGATAGCAATCAGCCCCAGCATTTT.

The CDR3 loop is CASMSDSNQPQHF. The CDR3 DNA reads as TGTGCCAGCATGAGTGATAGCAATCAGCCCCAGCATTTT. This chain joins TRBV3-1 and TRBJ1-5; no firm D call. Trimming cost V 7 bases and J 0 bases, with 7 bases left between them. Germline CDR1 is LGHDT and CDR2 is YNNKEL (reference sequence). The CDR3 is made up of 13 amino acids.

With respect to this clonotype: Germline and junction disagree at one end, which may indicate a read error. The rearrangement uses TRBV10-3 and TRBJ2-3, with 7 bases aligning to TRBD2. Per germline, CDR1 ENHRY and CDR2 SYGVKD. CDR3 length: 13 amino acids. Here the CDR3 reads CAISGGTTDTRYF. The CDR3 DNA reads as TGTGCCATCAGTGGTGGGACTACAGATACGCGGTATTTT.

This clonotype was recorded a few times. One junction end disagrees with the germline gene, perhaps due to a read error. The V gene is TRBV7-2, the J gene TRBJ1-2, with 7 positions matching TRBD1. The germline V gene encodes CDR1 SGHTA and CDR2 FQGNSA. CDR3 length equals 15 residues. The CDR3 loop reads CASSLFAGGFYGYTF. CDR3 nucleotide sequence: TGTGCTAGCAGCTTGTTTGCAGGGGGTTTCTATGGCTACACCTTC. The variable domain in full, with the rest retrieved from reference TRBV7-2 and TRBJ1-2, is GAGVSQSPSNKVTEKGKDVELRCDPISGHTALYWYRQSLGQGLEFLIYFQGNSAPDKSGLPSDRFSAERTGGSVSTLTIQRTQQEDSAVYLCASSLFAGGFYGYTFGSGTRLTVV.